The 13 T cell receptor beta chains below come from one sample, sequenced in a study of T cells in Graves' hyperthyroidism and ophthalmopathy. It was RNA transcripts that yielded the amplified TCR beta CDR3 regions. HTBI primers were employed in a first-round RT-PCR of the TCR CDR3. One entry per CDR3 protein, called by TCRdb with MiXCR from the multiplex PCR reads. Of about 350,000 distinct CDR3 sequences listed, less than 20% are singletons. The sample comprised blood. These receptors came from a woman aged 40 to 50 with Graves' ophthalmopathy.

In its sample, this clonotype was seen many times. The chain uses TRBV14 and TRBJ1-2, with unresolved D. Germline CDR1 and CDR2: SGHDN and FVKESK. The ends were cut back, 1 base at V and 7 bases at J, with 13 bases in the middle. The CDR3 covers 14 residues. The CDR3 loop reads CASSQVMAGGGYTF. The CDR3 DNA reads TGTGCCAGCAGCCAAGTGATGGCAGGCGGTGGCTACACCTTC.

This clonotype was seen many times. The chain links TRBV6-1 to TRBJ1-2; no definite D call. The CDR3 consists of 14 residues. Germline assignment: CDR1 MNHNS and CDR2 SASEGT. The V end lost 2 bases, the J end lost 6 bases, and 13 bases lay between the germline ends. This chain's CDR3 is CASSEFQIGNGYTF. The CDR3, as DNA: TGTGCCAGCAGTGAATTTCAGATAGGCAATGGCTACACCTTC.

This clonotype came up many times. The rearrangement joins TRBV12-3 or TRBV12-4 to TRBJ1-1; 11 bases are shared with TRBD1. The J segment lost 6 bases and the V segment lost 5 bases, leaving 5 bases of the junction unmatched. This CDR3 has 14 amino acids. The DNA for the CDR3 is TGTGCCAGCAGTCGGGACAGGGGGATCTCTGAAGCTTTCTTT. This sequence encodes CASSRDRGISEAFF.

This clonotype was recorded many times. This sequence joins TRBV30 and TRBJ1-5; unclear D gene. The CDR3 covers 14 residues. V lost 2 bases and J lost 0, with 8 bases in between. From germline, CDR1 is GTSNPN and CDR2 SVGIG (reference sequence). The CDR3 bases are TGTGCCTGGAGTACCCCCGCTAGCAATCAGCCCCAGCATTTT. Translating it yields CAWSTPASNQPQHF.

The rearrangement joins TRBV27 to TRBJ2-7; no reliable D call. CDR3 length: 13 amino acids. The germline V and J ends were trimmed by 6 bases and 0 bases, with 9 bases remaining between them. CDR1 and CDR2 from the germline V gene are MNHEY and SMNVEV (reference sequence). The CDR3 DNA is TGTGCCAGCAGACGGATCAGCTCCTACGAGCAGTACTTC. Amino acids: CASRRISSYEQYF.

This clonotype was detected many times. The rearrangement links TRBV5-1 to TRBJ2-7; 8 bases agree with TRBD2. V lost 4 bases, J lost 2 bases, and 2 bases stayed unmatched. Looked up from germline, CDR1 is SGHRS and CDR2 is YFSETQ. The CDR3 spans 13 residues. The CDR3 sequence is CASSHSGAYEQYF. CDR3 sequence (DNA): TGCGCCAGCAGCCATAGCGGGGCCTACGAGCAGTACTTC.

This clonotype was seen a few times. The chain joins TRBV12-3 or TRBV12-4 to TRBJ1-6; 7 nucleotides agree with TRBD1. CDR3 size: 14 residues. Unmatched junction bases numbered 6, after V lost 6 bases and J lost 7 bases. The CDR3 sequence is CASRGDRENSPLHF. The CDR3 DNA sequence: TGTGCCAGCAGGGGGGACAGAGAAAATTCACCCCTCCACTTT.

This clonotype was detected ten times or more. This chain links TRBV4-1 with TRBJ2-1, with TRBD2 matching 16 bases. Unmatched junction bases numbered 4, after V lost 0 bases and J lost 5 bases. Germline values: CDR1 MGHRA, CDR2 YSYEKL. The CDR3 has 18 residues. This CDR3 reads CASSQDRGTSGRDNEQFF. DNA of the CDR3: TGCGCCAGCAGCCAAGATCGGGGGACTAGCGGGAGGGACAATGAGCAGTTCTTC.

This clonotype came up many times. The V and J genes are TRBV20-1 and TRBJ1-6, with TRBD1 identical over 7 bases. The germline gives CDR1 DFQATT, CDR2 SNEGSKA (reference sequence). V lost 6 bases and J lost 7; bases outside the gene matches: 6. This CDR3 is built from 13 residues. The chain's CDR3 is CSAVGQANSPLHF. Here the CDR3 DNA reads TGCAGTGCCGTCGGACAGGCCAATTCACCCCTCCACTTT.

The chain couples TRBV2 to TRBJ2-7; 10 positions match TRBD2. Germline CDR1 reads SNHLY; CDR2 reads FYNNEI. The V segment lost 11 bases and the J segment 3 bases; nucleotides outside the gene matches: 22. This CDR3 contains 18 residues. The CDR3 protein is CASSGVSGLALSLYEQYF. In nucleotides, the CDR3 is TGTGCCTCGAGTGGGGTGTCGGGACTAGCGCTATCTCTCTACGAGCAGTACTTC. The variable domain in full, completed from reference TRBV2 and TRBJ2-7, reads EPEVTQTPSHQVTQMGQEVILRCVPISNHLYFYWYRQILGQKVEFLVSFYNNEISEKSEIFDDQFSVERPDGSNFTLKIRSTKLEDSAMYFCASSGVSGLALSLYEQYFGPGTRLTVT.

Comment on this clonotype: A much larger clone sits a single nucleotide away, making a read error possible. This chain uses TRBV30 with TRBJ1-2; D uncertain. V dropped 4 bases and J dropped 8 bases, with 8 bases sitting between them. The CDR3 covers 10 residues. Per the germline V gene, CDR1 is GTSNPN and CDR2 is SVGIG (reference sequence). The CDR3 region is CAWITSGYTF. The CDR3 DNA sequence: TGTGCCTGGATAACGTCGGGCTACACCTTC.

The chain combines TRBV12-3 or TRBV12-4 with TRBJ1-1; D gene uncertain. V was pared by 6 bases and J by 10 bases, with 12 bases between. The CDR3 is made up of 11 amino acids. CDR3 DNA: TGTGCCAGCAGCCACAACTTGGCAGCTTTCTTT. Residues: CASSHNLAAFF.

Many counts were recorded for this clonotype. CDR3 bases: TGCGCCAGCAGATCCGGGAACAGTGGGGTGAACGAGCAGTACTTC. The encoded protein is CASRSGNSGVNEQYF. The rearrangement uses TRBV5-1 and TRBJ2-7; perhaps TRBD2 as D (5 bases). Per germline, CDR1 SGHRS and CDR2 YFSETQ. V was pared by 5 bases and J by 5 bases, with 20 bases between. This CDR3 spans 15 amino acids.